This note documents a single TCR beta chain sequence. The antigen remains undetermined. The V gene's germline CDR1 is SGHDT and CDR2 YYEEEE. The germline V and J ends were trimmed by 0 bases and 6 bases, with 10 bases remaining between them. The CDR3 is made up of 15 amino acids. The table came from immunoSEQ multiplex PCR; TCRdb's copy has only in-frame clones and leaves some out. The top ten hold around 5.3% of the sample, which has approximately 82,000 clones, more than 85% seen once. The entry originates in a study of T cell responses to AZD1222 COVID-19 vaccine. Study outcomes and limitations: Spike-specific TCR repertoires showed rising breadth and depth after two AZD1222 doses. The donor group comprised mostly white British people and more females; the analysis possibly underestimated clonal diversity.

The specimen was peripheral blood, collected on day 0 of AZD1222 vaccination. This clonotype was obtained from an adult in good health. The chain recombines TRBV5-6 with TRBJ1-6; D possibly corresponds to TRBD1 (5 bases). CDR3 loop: CASSLGPGANSPLHF. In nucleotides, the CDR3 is TGTGCCAGCAGCTTGGGTCCCGGGGCTAATTCACCCCTCCACTTT. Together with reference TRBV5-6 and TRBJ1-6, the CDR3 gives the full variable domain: DAGVTQSPTHLIKTRGQQVTLRCSPKSGHDTVSWYQQALGQGPQFIFQYYEEEERQRGNFPDRFSGHQFPNYSSELNVNALLLGDSALYLCASSLGPGANSPLHFGNGTRLTVT.